The TCR beta chain described here comes from a study of T cell changes during pregnancy in multiple sclerosis. Libraries were prepared by immunoSEQ multiplex PCR; TCRdb keeps only in-frame clonotypes and omits some of them. The profile shows about 57,000 clones, less than 90% of them singletons. The source is a female donor with multiple sclerosis, enrolled in a pregnancy study. This specimen was CD4+ T cells from peripheral blood mononuclear cells, taken in the third trimester of pregnancy.

The CDR3 nucleotides are TGTGCCAGCAGTACCCCTTCGGGGTTCGGCACTGAAGCTTTCTTT. It codes for CASSTPSGFGTEAFF. This chain connects TRBV6-1 to TRBJ1-1; D is unclear. Germline CDR1 is MNHNS and CDR2 is SASEGT. The CDR3 runs to 15 residues. Trimming removed 5 bases from V and 4 bases from J, with 17 bases in between.